These 21 T cell receptor beta chains were all obtained from the same sample, sequenced in a study of identical twins. TCRdb fed the 5' RACE reads into MiXCR, producing one record per CDR3 protein. This repertoire shows 500,000 or so distinct CDR3 sequences, 12% to 15% found once; its top ten account for about 0.53%. This same sample was also taken into another study, of yellow fever vaccine responses in identical twins.

The sample consisted of CD4+ T cells sorted from blood. These receptors were collected from a woman younger than 35 in good health.

The rearrangement links TRBV7-9 to TRBJ2-7; 7 nucleotides agree with TRBD1. Trimming cost V 4 bases and J 7 bases; bases outside gene matches: 10. Per germline, CDR1 SEHNR and CDR2 FQNEAQ (reference sequence). The CDR3 has 14 residues. CDR3 coding DNA: TGTGCCAGCAGCTCGACAGGGTCCTTGGGAGAGCAGTACTTC. Amino acid sequence: CASSSTGSLGEQYF.

Only a few counts were recorded for this clonotype. V and J are TRBV6-2 or TRBV6-3 and TRBJ2-1; D assignment may be TRBD1 or TRBD2 (6 bases each). Germline V gene data show CDR1 as MNHEY and CDR2 as SVGEGT. This CDR3 has 15 residues. V was shortened by 3 bases and J by 1 base, with 10 bases between the two germline ends. CDR3 residues: CASSYRGPSYNEQFF. CDR3 in DNA: TGTGCCAGCAGTTATCGGGGGCCGTCCTACAATGAGCAGTTCTTC.

This clonotype was counted a few times. V is TRBV6-5 and J is TRBJ2-1, with D perhaps matching TRBD1 or TRBD2 (6 bases each). The CDR3 is made up of 15 amino acids. Germline V CDR1 and CDR2: MNHEY, SVGAGI. V lost 2 bases, J lost 11 bases, and 19 bases lay in between. CDR3 loop: CASSYRPEGGGQQFF. Here the CDR3 DNA reads TGTGCCAGCAGTTACCGCCCGGAGGGTGGGGGCCAGCAGTTCTTC.

This clonotype came up a few times. This chain uses TRBV25-1 with TRBJ2-3; no clear D. The CDR3 contains 15 residues. Germline values: CDR1 MGHDK, CDR2 SYGVNS. V was pared by 8 bases and J by 6 bases, with 21 bases between. Here the CDR3 reads CASAERGGRGDTQYF. CDR3 nucleotide sequence: TGTGCCAGCGCCGAACGAGGTGGAAGAGGCGATACGCAGTATTTT.

The gene calls are TRBV29-1 and TRBJ1-1; D remains ambiguous. The CDR3 covers 12 residues. V lost 7 bases to trimming and J lost 1 base, with 10 bases between them. The V gene's germline CDR1 is SQVTM and CDR2 ANQGSEA. The DNA for the CDR3 is TGCAGCGCCGCTGCGGGGAACACTGAAGCTTTCTTT. Its protein product is CSAAAGNTEAFF.

The chain carries TRBV5-1 and TRBJ2-1, with TRBD1 as a possible D gene (6 bases). CDR1 and CDR2 (germline): SGHRS, YFSETQ. The CDR3 spans 18 residues. Deletions cut 7 bases from V and 2 bases from J, with 25 bases between. In DNA, the CDR3 is TGCGCCAGCGGCCTTGTCTCCGGGACAAACCTCCCCTACAATGAGCAGTTCTTC. It is translated as CASGLVSGTNLPYNEQFF.

The chain has TRBV20-1 and TRBJ2-1; 9 positions agree with TRBD2. Germline loops: CDR1 DFQATT, CDR2 SNEGSKA (reference sequence). The CDR3 spans 14 residues. The V segment lost 5 bases and the J segment 4 bases; nucleotides outside the gene matches: 6. The CDR3 spells CSAHSGSLYNEQFF. The DNA of the CDR3 is TGCAGTGCTCATAGCGGGAGTTTGTACAATGAGCAGTTCTTC.

The chain recombines TRBV7-2 with TRBJ2-1, with unresolved D. Germline CDR1 is SGHTA and CDR2 is FQGNSA. The CDR3 length is 16 residues. Trimming took 4 bases from V and 1 from J, leaving 14 bases between them. The CDR3 DNA follows: TGTGCCAGCAGCTCACGAGCGCATACTTCCTACAATGAGCAGTTCTTC. Translating it yields CASSSRAHTSYNEQFF.

This clonotype was seen many times. V usage is TRBV7-9 and J usage is TRBJ1-6; unclear D gene. V was trimmed by 2 bases and J by 10 bases, leaving 9 bases between them. Germline-derived CDR1 and CDR2 are SEHNR and FQNEAQ (reference sequence). This CDR3 is built from 13 residues. The CDR3 region is CASSLLGSSPLHF. CDR3 sequence (DNA): TGTGCCAGCAGCTTATTAGGGAGCTCACCCCTCCACTTT.

Only a few counts were recorded for this clonotype. The rearrangement uses TRBV18 and TRBJ2-3, with 9 bases lining up with TRBD2. After removal of 4 bases from V and 4 bases from J, the junction contained 9 bases not matched to a gene. CDR1 is KGHSH, CDR2 LQKENI, per germline. There are 16 residues in the CDR3. The CDR3 is CASSLRELAGADTQYF. In nucleotides, the CDR3 is TGTGCCAGCTCACTCCGGGAATTAGCGGGAGCAGATACGCAGTATTTT.

This clonotype has only a few counts. This chain links TRBV6-1 with TRBJ1-5; a possible D gene is TRBD1 (6 bases). CDR3 length equals 14 residues. The germline V gene encodes CDR1 MNHNS and CDR2 SASEGT. Trimming removed 6 bases at V and 7 bases at J, with 16 bases between. CDR3 amino acids: CASSSTGSPQPQHF. The CDR3 nucleotides are TGTGCCAGCAGCTCGACAGGTTCTCCCCAGCCCCAGCATTTT.

The genes are TRBV6-1 and TRBJ2-2, with 13 bases that match TRBD2. The germline V gene encodes CDR1 MNHNS and CDR2 SASEGT. Unmatched junction bases numbered 9, after V lost 6 bases and J lost 2 bases. The CDR3 totals 18 residues. CDR3 coding DNA: TGTGCCAGCAGCCGAAGCGGACTAGCGGGGGTCAACACCGGGGAGCTGTTTTTT. Amino acid sequence: CASSRSGLAGVNTGELFF.

This clonotype appeared a few times. This chain joins TRBV6-2 or TRBV6-3 and TRBJ2-2, with 15 bases that match TRBD2. Germline V gene lookup returns CDR1 MNHEY and CDR2 SVGEGT. The junction had 5 bases not matched to a gene; V was cut back by 6 bases and J by 6 bases. The CDR3 contains 16 residues. The CDR3 here is CASRPGTSGGSGELFF. The DNA of the CDR3 is TGTGCCAGCAGACCCGGGACTAGCGGGGGGTCCGGGGAGCTGTTTTTT.

This clonotype has only a few counts. The chain uses TRBV4-3 and TRBJ2-3; tentatively, D is TRBD2 (6 bases). Between the trimmed V and J ends, which lost 0 bases and 0 bases, there was a span of 13 bases. Germline V gene lookup returns CDR1 LGHNA and CDR2 YSLEER. CDR3 length equals 17 residues. The CDR3 loop reads CASSQDLGGLSTDTQYF. In DNA form, the CDR3 reads TGCGCCAGCAGCCAAGATCTTGGGGGGTTAAGCACAGATACGCAGTATTTT.

The chain has TRBV7-3 and TRBJ2-5, with TRBD1 identical over 8 bases. The J segment lost 5 bases and the V segment lost 5 bases, leaving 7 bases of the junction unmatched. The CDR3 is 14 amino acids. Germline loops: CDR1 SGHTA, CDR2 FQGTGA. CDR3 loop: CASSKPGTGETQYF. The CDR3 nucleotides are TGTGCCAGCAGCAAACCCGGGACAGGCGAGACCCAGTACTTC.

This clonotype was detected a few times. The chain is built from TRBV7-2 and TRBJ2-3; D is uncertain. This CDR3 contains 16 residues. Germline assignment: CDR1 SGHTA and CDR2 FQGNSA. V was pared by 5 bases and J by 1 base, with 16 bases between. The CDR3 is CASSSVGGARTDTQYF. CDR3 in DNA: TGTGCCAGCAGCAGTGTCGGCGGAGCTCGCACAGATACGCAGTATTTT. The entire variable domain, with the rest obtained from reference TRBV7-2 and TRBJ2-3, is as follows: GAGVSQSPSNKVTEKGKDVELRCDPISGHTALYWYRQSLGQGLEFLIYFQGNSAPDKSGLPSDRFSAERTGGSVSTLTIQRTQQEDSAVYLCASSSVGGARTDTQYFGPGTRLTVL.

The chain joins TRBV5-4 to TRBJ1-4; D is perhaps TRBD1 (6 bases). V lost 3 bases and J lost 6, with 12 bases in between. The CDR3 length is 14 residues. CDR1 SGHNT and CDR2 YYREEE come from the germline V gene (reference sequence). The CDR3 is CASSSGVRDEKLFF. The CDR3 bases are TGTGCCAGCAGCTCAGGGGTTAGAGATGAAAAACTGTTTTTT.

This clonotype occurred a few times. The V gene is TRBV11-2, the J gene TRBJ1-1; a weak D match, TRBD1 (6 bases). The CDR3 loop spans 12 amino acids. Germline V lookup: CDR1 SGHAT, CDR2 FQNNGV. Trimming left V 5 bases short and J 7 bases short, with 11 bases between. CDR3 bases: TGTGCCAGCAGCCGTGGACAGATTGAAGCTTTCTTT. It encodes CASSRGQIEAFF. Full variable domain (outside the CDR3, taken from reference TRBV11-2 and TRBJ1-1): EAGVAQSPRYKIIEKRQSVAFWCNPISGHATLYWYQQILGQGPKLLIQFQNNGVVDDSQLPKDRFSAERLKGVDSTLKIQPAKLEDSAVYLCASSRGQIEAFFGQGTRLTVV.

This clonotype appeared a few times. The gene calls are TRBV20-1 and TRBJ2-7; 7 nucleotides line up with TRBD2. V shed 1 base, J shed 2 bases, and the junction held 11 bases outside the gene matches. The CDR3 runs 16 residues. Germline CDR1 DFQATT, CDR2 SNEGSKA (reference sequence). The CDR3 DNA follows: TGCAGTGCTAGAGTCGGTCGAGCGGGAAACACCTACGAGCAGTACTTC. This sequence encodes CSARVGRAGNTYEQYF.

The V gene is TRBV10-3, the J gene TRBJ2-2; 9 bases agree with TRBD1. Germline CDR1 is ENHRY and CDR2 is SYGVKD. CDR3 length: 16 residues. The junction had 11 bases not matched to a gene; V was cut back by 6 bases and J by 6 bases. CDR3 residues: CAISEQGATAPGELFF. The CDR3 DNA reads TGTGCCATCAGCGAACAGGGGGCTACAGCACCCGGGGAGCTGTTTTTT.

Ten or more counts support this clonotype. The chain links TRBV12-3 or TRBV12-4 to TRBJ2-1; D remains ambiguous. There are 12 residues in the CDR3. Between the trimmed V and J ends, which lost 7 bases and 10 bases, there was a span of 14 bases. CDR3 sequence (DNA): TGTGCCAGCAATATGGGCAGTAGAGAGCAGTTCTTC. As protein: CASNMGSREQFF.